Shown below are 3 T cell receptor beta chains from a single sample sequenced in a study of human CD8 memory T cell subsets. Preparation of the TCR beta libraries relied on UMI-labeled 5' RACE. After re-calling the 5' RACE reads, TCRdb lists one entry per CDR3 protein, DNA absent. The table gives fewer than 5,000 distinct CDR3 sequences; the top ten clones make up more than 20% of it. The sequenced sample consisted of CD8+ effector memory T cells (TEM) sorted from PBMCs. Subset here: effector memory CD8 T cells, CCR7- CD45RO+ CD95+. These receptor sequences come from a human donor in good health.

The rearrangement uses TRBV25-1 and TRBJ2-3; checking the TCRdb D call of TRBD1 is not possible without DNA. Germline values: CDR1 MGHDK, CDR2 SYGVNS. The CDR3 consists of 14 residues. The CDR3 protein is CASSESGETDTQYF. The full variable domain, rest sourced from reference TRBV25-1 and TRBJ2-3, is EADIYQTPRYLVIGTGKKITLECSQTMGHDKMYWYQQDPGMELHLIHYSYGVNSTEKGDLSSESTVSRIRTEHFPLTLESARPSHTSQYLCASSESGETDTQYFGPGTRLTVL.

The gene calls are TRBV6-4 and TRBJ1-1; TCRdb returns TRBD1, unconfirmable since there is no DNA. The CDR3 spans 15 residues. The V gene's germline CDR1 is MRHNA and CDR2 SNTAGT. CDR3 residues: CASSAVAGDNTEAFF.

The CDR3: CASSLYSRLYYQPQHF. V gene TRBV11-3 combines with J gene TRBJ1-5. The CDR3 totals 16 residues. Germline V gene sequence: CDR1 SGHNT, CDR2 YENEEA.